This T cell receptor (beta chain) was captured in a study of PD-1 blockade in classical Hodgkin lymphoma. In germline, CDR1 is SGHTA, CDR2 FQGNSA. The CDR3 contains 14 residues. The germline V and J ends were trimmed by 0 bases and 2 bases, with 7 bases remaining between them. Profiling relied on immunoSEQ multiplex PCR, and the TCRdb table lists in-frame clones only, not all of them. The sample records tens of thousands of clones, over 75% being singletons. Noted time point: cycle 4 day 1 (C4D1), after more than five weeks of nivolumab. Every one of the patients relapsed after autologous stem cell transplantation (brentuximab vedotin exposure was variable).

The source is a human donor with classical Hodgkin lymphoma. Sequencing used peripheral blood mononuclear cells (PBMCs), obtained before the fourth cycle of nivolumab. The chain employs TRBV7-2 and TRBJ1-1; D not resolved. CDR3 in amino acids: CASSLAQSNTEAFF. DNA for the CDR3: TGTGCCAGCAGCTTAGCGCAGTCCAACACTGAAGCTTTCTTT.